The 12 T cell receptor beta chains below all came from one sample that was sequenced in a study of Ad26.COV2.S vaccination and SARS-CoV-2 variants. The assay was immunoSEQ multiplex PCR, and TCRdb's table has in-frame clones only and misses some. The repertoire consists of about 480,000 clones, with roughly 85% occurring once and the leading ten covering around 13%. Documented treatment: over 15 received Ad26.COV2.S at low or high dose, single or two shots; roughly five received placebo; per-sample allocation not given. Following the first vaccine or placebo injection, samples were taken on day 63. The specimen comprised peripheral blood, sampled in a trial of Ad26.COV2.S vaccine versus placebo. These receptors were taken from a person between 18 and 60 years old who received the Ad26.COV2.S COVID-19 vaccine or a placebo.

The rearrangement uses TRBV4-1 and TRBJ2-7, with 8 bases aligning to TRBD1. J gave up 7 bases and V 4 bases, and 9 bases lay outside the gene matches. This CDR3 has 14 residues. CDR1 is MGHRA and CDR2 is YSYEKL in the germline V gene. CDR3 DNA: TGCGCCAGCAGCCCGGGGACAGGCCGTAGTGAGCAGTACTTC. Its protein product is CASSPGTGRSEQYF.

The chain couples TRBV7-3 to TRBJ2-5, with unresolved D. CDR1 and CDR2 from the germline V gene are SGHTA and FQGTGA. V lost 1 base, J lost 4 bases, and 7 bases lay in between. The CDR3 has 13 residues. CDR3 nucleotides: TGTGCCAGCAGCTTAAGAGTCTCAGAGACCCAGTACTTC. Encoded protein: CASSLRVSETQYF.

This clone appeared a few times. The DNA of the CDR3 is TGTGCCAGTAGTGCTACAGGAACGCTTGGCTACACCTTC. Its protein is CASSATGTLGYTF. This rearrangement joins TRBV19 to TRBJ1-2; possible D gene TRBD1, 5 bases. Germline loops: CDR1 LNHDA, CDR2 SQIVND (reference sequence). V was pared by 5 bases and J by 7 bases, with 14 bases between. The CDR3 has 13 amino acids.

CDR3 residues: CATSDGGLARNEQFF. DNA for the CDR3: TGTGCCACCAGTGATGGGGGACTAGCACGCAATGAGCAGTTCTTC. The V gene is TRBV24-1, the J gene TRBJ2-1; 9 nucleotides align to TRBD2. The length of the CDR3 is 15 residues. V lost 3 bases and J lost 6; bases outside the gene matches: 5. Looked up from germline, CDR1 is KGHDR and CDR2 is SFDVKD.

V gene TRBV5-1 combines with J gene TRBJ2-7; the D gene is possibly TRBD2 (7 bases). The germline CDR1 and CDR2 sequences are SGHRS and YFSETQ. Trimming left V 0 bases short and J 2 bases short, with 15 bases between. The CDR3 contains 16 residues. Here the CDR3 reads CASSLEGGPRTYEQYF. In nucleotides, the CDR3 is TGCGCCAGCAGCTTGGAGGGGGGGCCAAGAACCTACGAGCAGTACTTC.

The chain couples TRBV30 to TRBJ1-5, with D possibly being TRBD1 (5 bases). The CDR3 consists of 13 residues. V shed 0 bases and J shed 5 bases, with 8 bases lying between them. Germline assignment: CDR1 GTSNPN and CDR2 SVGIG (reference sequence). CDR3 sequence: CAWSVGDHQPQHF. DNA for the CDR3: TGTGCCTGGAGTGTGGGGGACCATCAGCCCCAGCATTTT.

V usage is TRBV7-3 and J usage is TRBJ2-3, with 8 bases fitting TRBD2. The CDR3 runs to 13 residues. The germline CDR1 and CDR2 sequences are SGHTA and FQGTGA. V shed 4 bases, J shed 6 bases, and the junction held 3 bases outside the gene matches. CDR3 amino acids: CASSSRLADTQYF. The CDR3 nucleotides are TGTGCCAGCAGCTCCCGACTAGCGGATACGCAGTATTTT.

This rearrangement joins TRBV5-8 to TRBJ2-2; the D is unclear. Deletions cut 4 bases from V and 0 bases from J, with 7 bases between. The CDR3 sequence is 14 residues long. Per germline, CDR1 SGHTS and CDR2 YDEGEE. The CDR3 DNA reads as TGTGCCAGCAGCATCATACCGAACACCGGGGAGCTGTTTTTT. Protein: CASSIIPNTGELFF.

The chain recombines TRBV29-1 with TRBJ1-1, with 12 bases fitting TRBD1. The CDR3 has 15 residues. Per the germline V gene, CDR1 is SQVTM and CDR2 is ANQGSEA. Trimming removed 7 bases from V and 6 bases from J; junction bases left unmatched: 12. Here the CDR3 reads CSATTPGQGAAEAFF. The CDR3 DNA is TGCAGCGCGACCACTCCGGGACAGGGGGCGGCTGAAGCTTTCTTT.

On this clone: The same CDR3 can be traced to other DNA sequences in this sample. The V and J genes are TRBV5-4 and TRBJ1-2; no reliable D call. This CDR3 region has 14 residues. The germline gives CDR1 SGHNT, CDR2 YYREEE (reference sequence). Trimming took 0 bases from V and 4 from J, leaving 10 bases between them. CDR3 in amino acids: CASSLAGPSYGYTF. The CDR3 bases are TGTGCCAGCAGCTTGGCCGGGCCGAGCTATGGCTACACCTTC.

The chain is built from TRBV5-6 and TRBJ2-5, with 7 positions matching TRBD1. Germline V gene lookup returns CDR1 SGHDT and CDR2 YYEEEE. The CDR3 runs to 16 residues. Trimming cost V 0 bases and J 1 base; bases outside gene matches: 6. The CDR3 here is CASSLDRGASQETQYF. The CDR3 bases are TGTGCCAGCAGCTTGGACAGGGGAGCTTCCCAAGAGACCCAGTACTTC.

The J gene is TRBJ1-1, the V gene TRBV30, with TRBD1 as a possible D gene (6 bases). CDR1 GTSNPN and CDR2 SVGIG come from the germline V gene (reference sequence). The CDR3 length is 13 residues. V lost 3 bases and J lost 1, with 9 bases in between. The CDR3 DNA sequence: TGTGCCTGGAGGGAACAGGGGAACACTGAAGCTTTCTTT. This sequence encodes CAWREQGNTEAFF. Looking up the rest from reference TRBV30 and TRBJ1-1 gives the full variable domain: SQTIHQWPATLVQPVGSPLSLECTVEGTSNPNLYWYRQAAGRGLQLLFYSVGIGQISSEVPQNLSASRPQDRQFILSSKKLLLSDSGFYLCAWREQGNTEAFFGQGTRLTVV.